This T cell receptor beta chain appears in the sequencing data of a study of a mutant IDH1 vaccine in newly diagnosed glioma. Study details: The sex distribution of treated patients was around 62% male and around 40% female, with a mean age of around 40 years. Visit V12 was at week 35; visit V13 was at week 47. Every participant had undergone radiotherapy, temozolomide, or both before, and most underwent both.

To note about this clone: Antigen specificity is unknown.

The time point is: week 47, end of study. Topical imiquimod accompanied each vaccine dose, which consisted of 300 ug of mutant IDH1 20-mer peptide. Unmatched junction bases numbered 5, after V lost 6 bases and J lost 0 bases. The CDR3 is 15 residues long. The germline V gene has CDR1 LNHDA and CDR2 SQIVND (reference sequence). Libraries were prepared by immunoSEQ multiplex PCR; TCRdb keeps only in-frame clonotypes and omits some of them. Here the sample spans over 75,000 clones, 81% being singletons. The V gene is TRBV19, the J gene TRBJ2-1; 7 bases fit TRBD1. This clonotype originated in a middle-aged man with glioma. Sequencing was performed on PBMCs, taken from a glioma patient whose treatment included an IDH1 peptide vaccine. The CDR3 DNA sequence: TGTGCCAGTAGCGCGGACAGGAGCTCCTACAATGAGCAGTTCTTC. It translates to CASSADRSSYNEQFF.